This T cell receptor (beta chain) was observed in a study of OX40 agonist ivuxolimab in advanced cancers. Study context: Participants could have had prior anti-PD-1, anti-PD-L1 or anti-CTLA-4 therapy, and about 37% had some.

Study conclusions and caveats: Within 6 weeks, CD4+ and CD8+ blood T cells expanded clonally at 0.1 to 3.0 mg/kg.

The CDR3 covers 16 residues. In germline, CDR1 is KGHSH, CDR2 LQKENI. V shed 2 bases, J shed 6 bases, and the junction held 9 bases outside the gene matches. In its sample, this clone was seen a few times. Its target is not known. The table came from immunoSEQ multiplex PCR; TCRdb's copy has only in-frame clones and leaves some out. Of roughly 60,000 clones listed, 75% to 95% are singletons. The chain uses TRBV18 and TRBJ2-5; TRBD2 matches 10 bases. The TCR comes from an adult with an advanced solid tumor such as melanoma, head and neck, liver or kidney cancer. The sample consisted of CD4+ or CD8+ T cells sorted from blood, taken in a trial of the OX40 agonist ivuxolimab. The CDR3: CASSPRLAGVGQTQYF. The DNA of the CDR3 is TGTGCCAGCTCACCAAGGCTAGCGGGAGTCGGGCAGACCCAGTACTTC.